A selection of T cell receptor beta chains follows, all from one sample in a study of post-analysis software for immune sequencing data. TCRdb called the PCR reads again in MiXCR, with one record for every CDR3 protein. The table shows hundreds of thousands of distinct CDR3 sequences, with around 64% occurring only once. Sequences were obtained from blood. Source of these receptors: a girl aged 2 to 10 with multiple sclerosis. The CDR3 runs from the conserved cysteine through the conserved F or W. D genes are given only for firm matches. Size tells how often a clone was seen (once, few, many) or the class of an expanded clone, and some rows leave it out.

>-|TRBD2|TRBV20-1|TRBJ2-1
CSAPPGGPRNEQFF
TGCAGTGCCCCCCCGGGAGGGCCAAGGAATGAGCAGTTCTTC
>-|-|TRBV28|TRBJ2-3
CASSPPRVADTQYF
TGTGCCAGCAGCCCACCCAGGGTTGCGGATACGCAGTATTTT
>-|-|TRBV28|TRBJ1-1
CASSFGGTSEAFF
TGTGCCAGCAGTTTTGGAGGGACGAGTGAAGCTTTCTTT
>-|-|TRBV7-2|TRBJ1-2
CASSFKGTNDGCTF
TGTGCCAGCAGCTTTAAAGGGACGAACGATGGCTGCACCTTC
>many|-|TRBV6-6|TRBJ1-1
CASSPNTEAFF
TGTGCCAGCAGTCCGAACACTGAAGCTTTCTTT
>-|-|TRBV4-1|TRBJ1-1
CASSQAGRLPATEAFF
TGCGCCAGCAGCCAAGCGGGTCGGCTCCCGGCGACTGAAGCTTTCTTT
>few|TRBD1|TRBV13|TRBJ2-2
CASSPGTGGPNTGELFF
TGTGCCAGCAGTCCCGGGACAGGGGGCCCGAACACCGGGGAGCTGTTTTTT
>-|TRBD1|TRBV6-1|TRBJ1-4
CASSAQGATHATNEKQFF
TGTGCCAGCAGTGCCCAGGGGGCCACCCATGCAACTAATGAAAAACAGTTTTTT
>-|TRBD1|TRBV5-1|TRBJ2-1
CASSSGQGISYNEQFF
TGCGCCAGCAGCTCCGGACAGGGAATCTCCTACAATGAGCAGTTCTTC
>-|-|TRBV2|TRBJ1-2
CATEETGVGYTF
TGTGCCACAGAGGAGACGGGCGTTGGCTACACCTTC
>-|-|TRBV4-1|TRBJ2-7
CASSHPESSYEQYF
TGCGCCAGCAGCCACCCGGAAAGCTCCTACGAGCAGTACTTC
>few|-|TRBV6-2/TRBV6-3|TRBJ2-7
CASRPGLQYEQYF
TGTGCCAGCAGACCGGGACTCCAGTACGAGCAGTACTTC
>-|-|TRBV7-2|TRBJ1-6
CASSLEPGLPLHF
TGTGCCAGCAGCTTAGAACCGGGGCTACCCCTCCACTTT
>-|-|TRBV10-3|TRBJ2-1
CAIGGTPANEQFF
TGTGCCATCGGAGGGACCCCGGCCAATGAGCAGTTCTTC
>-|TRBD1|TRBV7-2|TRBJ2-1
CASSTRQGNYNEQFF
TGTGCCAGCAGCACTCGACAGGGGAACTACAATGAGCAGTTCTTC
>-|-|TRBV20-1|TRBJ2-7
CSAPGPTSYEQYF
TGCAGTGCACCGGGACCGACCTCCTACGAGCAGTACTTC
>few|-|TRBV12-3/TRBV12-4|TRBJ1-1
CASSSTPSNTEAFF
TGTGCCAGCAGTTCGACACCTTCGAACACTGAAGCTTTCTTT
>-|-|TRBV9|TRBJ1-2
CASSGRDLLTSSGYTF
TGTGCCAGCAGCGGCCGGGACCTCCTAACTTCCAGTGGCTACACCTTC
>-|-|TRBV7-9|TRBJ1-4
CASSTRTKDNEKLFF
TGTGCCAGCAGCACGAGAACAAAGGATAATGAAAAACTGTTTTTT
>-|-|TRBV20-1|TRBJ2-1
CSARSAISYNEQFF
TGCAGTGCTAGATCCGCCATCTCCTACAATGAGCAGTTCTTC
>once|-|TRBV10-3|TRBJ2-3
CAISEFEGTDTQYF
TGTGCCATCAGTGAGTTTGAGGGGACAGATACGCAGTATTTT
>few|-|TRBV13|TRBJ1-2
CASGGPGAYYGYTF
TGTGCCAGCGGAGGTCCAGGGGCGTATTATGGCTACACCTTC
>few|TRBD2|TRBV5-1|TRBJ2-7
CASSSAVGGPSYEQYF
TGCGCCAGCAGCTCGGCCGTGGGAGGGCCCTCCTACGAGCAGTACTTC
>-|TRBD2|TRBV29-1|TRBJ2-1
CSVGRTGGLVGEQFF
TGCAGCGTTGGCCGTACGGGGGGGCTGGTAGGTGAGCAGTTCTTC
>-|-|TRBV20-1|TRBJ2-1
CSARDQNGGRNEQFF
TGCAGTGCTAGAGATCAGAATGGGGGCCGCAATGAGCAGTTCTTC
>-|-|TRBV5-1|TRBJ2-1
CASSVTGPNEQFF
TGCGCCAGCAGCGTGACAGGCCCCAATGAGCAGTTCTTC
>-|TRBD2|TRBV24-1|TRBJ2-2
CATSDTSGYTGELFF
TGTGCCACCAGTGATACTAGCGGTTACACCGGGGAGCTGTTTTTT
>-|-|TRBV7-3|TRBJ2-1
CASSLTTGFYNEQFF
TGTGCCAGCAGCTTAACCACAGGTTTCTACAATGAGCAGTTCTTC
>-|TRBD2|TRBV5-1|TRBJ2-1
CASSLPTSGSSYNEQFF
TGCGCCAGCAGCTTACCGACTAGCGGGAGCTCCTACAATGAGCAGTTCTTC
>-|TRBD1|TRBV5-1|TRBJ1-6
CASSLDRGPASRSPLHF
TGCGCCAGCAGCCTCGACAGGGGTCCGGCTTCGCGTTCACCCCTCCACTTT
>-|-|TRBV9|TRBJ2-1
CASSVVDRTSYEQFF
TGTGCCAGCAGCGTTGTGGACAGAACCTCCTACGAGCAGTTCTTC
>-|TRBD2|TRBV6-2/TRBV6-3|TRBJ2-7
CASSSPSGLFYEQYF
TGTGCCAGCAGTTCCCCTAGCGGGCTATTCTACGAGCAGTACTTC
>few|-|TRBV20-1|TRBJ2-3
CSAFTDTQYF
TGCAGTGCTTTCACAGATACGCAGTATTTT
>-|-|TRBV9|TRBJ2-1
CASSVEALQNEQFF
TGTGCCAGCAGCGTAGAGGCCCTCCAAAATGAGCAGTTCTTC
>-|-|TRBV10-3|TRBJ2-6
CAIRNGLVGVTGANVLTF
TGTGCCATCAGGAATGGTCTAGTGGGAGTGACTGGGGCCAACGTCCTGACTTTC
>-|-|TRBV20-1|TRBJ2-5
CSASRQRETQYF
TGCAGTGCTAGTCGACAGCGAGAGACCCAGTACTTC
>few|TRBD1|TRBV7-9|TRBJ1-1
CASSPNRDRPEAFF
TGTGCCAGCAGCCCGAACCGGGACAGACCTGAAGCTTTCTTT
>-|-|TRBV5-1|TRBJ2-3
CASRGYAKETDTQYF
TGCGCCAGCCGTGGGTACGCCAAGGAGACAGATACGCAGTATTTT
>-|-|TRBV2|TRBJ1-6
CASKTSSYNSPLHF
TGTGCCAGTAAAACTAGCTCCTATAATTCACCCCTCCACTTT
>-|-|TRBV5-1|TRBJ2-5
CASSLSGESRETQYF
TGCGCCAGCAGCTTGTCGGGGGAGTCGCGAGAGACCCAGTACTTC
>few|TRBD2|TRBV6-1|TRBJ2-3
CASSALAGGADTQYF
TGTGCCAGCAGTGCCCTAGCGGGGGGGGCAGATACGCAGTATTTT
>few|-|TRBV15|TRBJ2-1
CATSRDLGSGHNEQFF
TGTGCCACCAGCAGAGACCTAGGTAGCGGCCACAATGAGCAGTTCTTC